The 30 T cell receptor beta chains in this list originate from one sample, sequenced in a study of shared clonotypes between healthy human individuals. Here immunoSEQ multiplex PCR was the method, and the copy in TCRdb shows in-frame clones only, minus some. The data contain about 1.5 million clones, 96% of them singletons. Sequences were obtained from naive CD4+ T cells sorted from blood. Noted subset: CD45RA+ positively selected. Source of these receptors: a man aged 25-40 years in good health.

This rearrangement joins TRBV7-9 to TRBJ2-1; D not certain. Germline loops: CDR1 SEHNR, CDR2 FQNEAQ (reference sequence). With 3 bases removed from V and 4 bases from J, the gap between germline ends came to 13 bases. CDR3 length equals 15 residues. CDR3 in amino acids: CASSFKPNDYNEQFF. As DNA, the CDR3 is TGTGCCAGCAGCTTCAAACCTAATGATTACAATGAGCAGTTCTTC.

Comments on this clone: The sample holds other DNA sequences that translate to the same CDR3. The chain uses TRBV28 and TRBJ2-5; 7 nucleotides match TRBD2. CDR1 MDHEN and CDR2 SYDVKM come from the germline V gene. The CDR3 consists of 14 residues. V shed 3 bases, J shed 3 bases, and the junction held 4 bases outside the gene matches. CDR3: CASSFPRGEETQYF. The CDR3 region has the DNA TGTGCCAGCAGTTTCCCCCGGGGGGAAGAGACCCAGTACTTC.

The chain employs TRBV12-2 and TRBJ2-2; the D segment call TRBD1 is taken from the table without a DNA check. TRBV12-2 is tagged as a pseudogene. The CDR3 has 16 amino acids. The DNA of the CDR3 is TGTGCAAGTCGCTTACCCAGGGGGCCGGGGACCGGGGAGCTGTTTTTT. It yields the protein CASRLPRGPGTGELFF.

V usage is TRBV25-1 and J usage is TRBJ1-2; D unresolved. V lost 3 bases, J lost 4 bases, and 9 bases lay in between. CDR1 and CDR2 from the germline V gene are MGHDK and SYGVNS. This CDR3 contains 13 residues. In nucleotides, the CDR3 is TGTGCCAGCAGTGAGGTGGGCCTCTATGGCTACACCTTC. Protein sequence: CASSEVGLYGYTF.

CDR3 amino acids: CASPGRIVKINQETQYF. CDR3 in DNA: TGTGCCAGCCCGGGCCGAATCGTAAAAATAAACCAAGAGACCCAGTACTTC. The chain recombines TRBV28 with TRBJ2-5; D uncertain. CDR3 length equals 17 residues. The V gene lost 8 bases and the J gene lost 0 bases, with 22 bases spanning the gap. CDR1 and CDR2 from the germline V gene are MDHEN and SYDVKM.

This chain uses TRBV29-1 with TRBJ2-7; 7 nucleotides align to TRBD2. J was trimmed by 5 bases and V by 5 bases; bases with no gene match: 12. This CDR3 region has 14 residues. CDR1 SQVTM and CDR2 ANQGSEA come from the germline V gene. CDR3 amino acids: CSVKRREWSDEQYF. CDR3 nucleotide sequence: TGCAGCGTTAAACGGCGGGAGTGGAGCGACGAGCAGTACTTC.

A note on this clone: Other DNA sequences in this specimen translate into the identical CDR3. The V and J genes are TRBV7-9 and TRBJ2-2; D may be TRBD2 (5 bases). Germline V gene sequence: CDR1 SEHNR, CDR2 FQNEAQ (reference sequence). Trimming removed 5 bases from V and 1 base from J, with 11 bases in between. This CDR3 has 15 residues. The CDR3 DNA reads TGTGCCAGCAGCCCCGAGGGTCTGAACACCGGGGAGCTGTTTTTT. Protein: CASSPEGLNTGELFF. The full variable domain, completed using reference TRBV7-9 and TRBJ2-2, is DTGVSQNPRHKITKRGQNVTFRCDPISEHNRLYWYRQTLGQGPEFLTYFQNEAQLEKSRLLSDRFSAERPKGSFSTLEIQRTEQGDSAMYLCASSPEGLNTGELFFGEGSRLTVL.

This chain joins TRBV7-3 and TRBJ2-5, with TRBD2 identical over 9 bases. Germline values: CDR1 SGHTA, CDR2 FQGTGA. Trimming took 5 bases from V and 1 from J; bases not matched to a gene: 5. The CDR3 spans 15 residues. In DNA, the CDR3 is TGTGCCAGCAGCCCCCAGACTAGCGGCCAAGAGACCCAGTACTTC. Translating gives CASSPQTSGQETQYF.

The genes are TRBV11-2 and TRBJ2-1, with 11 bases fitting TRBD2. The CDR3 contains 15 residues. Germline V gene sequence: CDR1 SGHAT, CDR2 FQNNGV. J gave up 9 bases and V 5 bases, and 9 bases lay outside the gene matches. CDR3 loop: CASSPTSGSLGEQFF. The CDR3 DNA follows: TGTGCCAGCAGCCCAACTAGCGGGAGTCTTGGTGAGCAGTTCTTC.

The rearrangement joins TRBV5-1 to TRBJ2-5; 7 bases are shared with TRBD1. The CDR3 consists of 15 residues. Germline loops: CDR1 SGHRS, CDR2 YFSETQ. With V trimmed by 0 bases and J by 4 bases, 6 bases remained unmatched. Here the CDR3 reads CASSLEGARGETQYF. CDR3 sequence (DNA): TGCGCCAGCAGCTTGGAGGGGGCGCGTGGAGAGACCCAGTACTTC.

The chain couples TRBV4-1 to TRBJ1-2; D uncertain. The germline V gene has CDR1 MGHRA and CDR2 YSYEKL. This CDR3 contains 14 residues. The V end was cut by 4 bases, the J end by 3 bases, with 12 bases between. The CDR3 bases are TGCGCCAGCAGCCCCGCCTCAGCGGACTATGGCTACACCTTC. Protein sequence: CASSPASADYGYTF.

Points on this clone: Mismatch with germline at one junction end may stem from a read error. CDR3 in DNA: TGTGCCAGCAGCTTAAATCCTGGGCCAAACTCTGGCTACACCTTC. Protein sequence: CASSLNPGPNSGYTF. This rearrangement joins TRBV7-2 to TRBJ1-2; no clear D. There are 15 residues in the CDR3. Per germline, CDR1 SGHTA and CDR2 FQGNSA.

About this clone itself: Within the sample, other DNA sequences also encode this same CDR3. This sequence joins TRBV5-1 and TRBJ2-7; 7 positions match TRBD2. CDR1 is SGHRS and CDR2 is YFSETQ in the germline V gene. This CDR3 is built from 14 residues. After removal of 0 bases from V and 4 bases from J, the junction contained 4 bases not matched to a gene. The CDR3 here is CASSLAGGSYEQYF. The CDR3 region has the DNA TGCGCCAGCAGCTTGGCGGGAGGAAGTTACGAGCAGTACTTC.

This chain links TRBV9 with TRBJ2-5; 11 nucleotides line up with TRBD2. Germline values: CDR1 SGDLS, CDR2 YYNGEE. The CDR3 sequence is 19 residues long. V shed 0 bases, J shed 5 bases, and the junction held 15 bases outside the gene matches. In nucleotides, the CDR3 is TGTGCCAGCAGCGTAGGGGGGTTAGCGGGAGGGCCTTCGAATGAGACCCAGTACTTC. Translation gives CASSVGGLAGGPSNETQYF.

V usage is TRBV5-8 and J usage is TRBJ2-1; no clear D gene. In germline, CDR1 is SGHTS, CDR2 YDEGEE. The CDR3 extends over 11 amino acids. The germline V and J ends were trimmed by 9 bases and 4 bases, with 8 bases remaining between them. The chain's CDR3 is CAIGRYNEQFF. In DNA form, the CDR3 reads TGTGCCATCGGCCGGTACAATGAGCAGTTCTTC.

The chain carries TRBV7-9 and TRBJ1-4; maybe TRBD1 (6 bases). The CDR3 loop spans 15 amino acids. Trimming removed 5 bases at V and 6 bases at J, with 16 bases between. Germline CDR1 SEHNR, CDR2 FQNEAQ (reference sequence). The CDR3 DNA reads as TGTGCCAGCAGCCTACAGGGACTGCGAGATGAAAAACTGTTTTTT. Its protein product is CASSLQGLRDEKLFF.

V usage is TRBV6-5 and J usage is TRBJ2-5; perhaps TRBD1 as D (6 bases). In germline, CDR1 is MNHEY, CDR2 SVGAGI. The CDR3 sequence is 11 residues long. V was pared by 2 bases and J by 9 bases, with 7 bases between. CDR3 amino acids: CASSYGQSQYF. The CDR3 coding sequence is TGTGCCAGCAGTTACGGACAGTCCCAGTACTTC.

Remarks on this clone: At one boundary the junction diverges from the germline segment, which might be a read error. Within the sample, other DNA sequences also encode this same CDR3. This sequence joins TRBV6-5 and TRBJ1-2; D remains unclear. Looked up from germline, CDR1 is MNHEY and CDR2 is SVGAGI. The CDR3 spans 12 residues. The CDR3 DNA follows: TGCGCCAGCGGAGACGGAAACTATGGCTACACCTTC. This sequence encodes CASGDGNYGYTF.

Only one count was recorded for this clone. The chain uses TRBV19 and TRBJ2-2; D unclear. This CDR3 spans 11 amino acids. V was shortened by 6 bases and J by 6 bases, with 5 bases between the two germline ends. Germline V CDR1 and CDR2: LNHDA, SQIVND (reference sequence). This chain's CDR3 is CASRFSGELFF. CDR3 coding DNA: TGTGCCAGTAGGTTCTCCGGGGAGCTGTTTTTT.

Of note for this clone: The conserved phenylalanine or tryptophan normally closing the CDR3 is absent here, so this likely arose from a read error. No DNA is shown, since the ends of the CDR3 on it are uncertain; the CDR3 is the one TCRdb lists. This chain links TRBV5-1 with TRBJ2-7. Germline assignment: CDR1 SGHRS and CDR2 YFSETQ. Ends included, the CDR3 has 8 residues. The chain's CDR3 is CASSLGPG.

The rearrangement joins TRBV6-1 to TRBJ1-5; 8 bases are shared with TRBD1. The germline gives CDR1 MNHNS, CDR2 SASEGT. The CDR3 loop spans 15 amino acids. The junction had 11 bases not matched to a gene; V was cut back by 9 bases and J by 4 bases. The CDR3 DNA follows: TGTGCCAGTACACTGGGACAGGTACTTAATCAGCCCCAGCATTTT. Translated, it gives CASTLGQVLNQPQHF.

The rearrangement links TRBV28 to TRBJ1-1, with D perhaps matching TRBD1 (5 bases). The CDR3 spans 16 residues. The germline V and J ends were trimmed by 3 bases and 3 bases, with 17 bases remaining between them. Germline V CDR1 and CDR2: MDHEN, SYDVKM. As DNA, the CDR3 is TGTGCCAGCAGTTTTAGCCGGGGGAGTAGGCACACTGAAGCTTTCTTT. Translated, it gives CASSFSRGSRHTEAFF.

This chain links TRBV6-5 with TRBJ1-3, with 7 bases matching TRBD1. CDR3 size: 15 residues. Germline V gives CDR1 MNHEY, CDR2 SVGAGI. The V and J ends lost 2 bases and 2 bases, in that order; junction bases with no gene match: 3. CDR3 DNA sequence: TGTGCCAGCAGTTACGAGGGGGCGGCTGGAAACACCATATATTTT. It translates to CASSYEGAAGNTIYF.

The rearrangement links TRBV5-1 to TRBJ2-5, with 7 nucleotides matching TRBD2. Germline CDR1 SGHRS, CDR2 YFSETQ. This CDR3 comprises 15 residues. The ends lost 2 bases at V and 0 bases at J; junction bases unmatched: 4. As DNA, the CDR3 is TGCGCCAGCAGCTTCTCCGGGACTAACCAAGAGACCCAGTACTTC. Its translation: CASSFSGTNQETQYF.

The chain joins TRBV28 to TRBJ2-5; D is uncertain. The length of the CDR3 is 11 residues. Deletions cut 5 bases from V and 5 bases from J, with 6 bases between. Germline assignment: CDR1 MDHEN and CDR2 SYDVKM. The CDR3: CASSTWETQYF. CDR3 sequence (DNA): TGTGCCAGCAGTACATGGGAGACCCAGTACTTC.

The chain joins TRBV27 to TRBJ1-5; no reliable D call. This CDR3 contains 15 residues. CDR1 is MNHEY and CDR2 is SMNVEV in the germline V gene (reference sequence). Trimming took 5 bases from V and 7 from J, leaving 18 bases between them. For the CDR3, the DNA is TGTGCCAGCAGTCATATAACACCGGTGGGACAGCCCCAGCATTTT. Its protein is CASSHITPVGQPQHF.

CDR3 nucleotides: TGTGCCAGCAGCGGGCGGGGTCCTGGGGCAGATACGCAGTATTTT. Translation: CASSGRGPGADTQYF. J is TRBJ2-3 and V is TRBV5-6; D might be TRBD2 (6 bases). The V end was cut by 4 bases, the J end by 4 bases, with 16 bases between. CDR3 size: 15 residues. Germline CDR1 is SGHDT and CDR2 is YYEEEE.

The chain is built from TRBV5-1 and TRBJ2-3; maybe TRBD1 (5 bases). V lost 8 bases, J lost 0 bases, and 10 bases lay in between. Germline V gives CDR1 SGHRS, CDR2 YFSETQ. The CDR3 loop spans 13 amino acids. DNA of the CDR3: TGCGCCAGTTCGACAGCTAGCACAGATACGCAGTATTTT. This encodes CASSTASTDTQYF.

This rearrangement joins TRBV2 to TRBJ1-2; D is unclear. Trimming cost V 4 bases and J 8 bases, with 11 bases left between them. CDR1 SNHLY and CDR2 FYNNEI come from the germline V gene. The CDR3 has 12 residues. This CDR3 reads CASSVAEVGYTF. CDR3 bases: TGTGCCAGCAGTGTGGCGGAGGTCGGCTACACCTTC.

The rearrangement uses TRBV28 and TRBJ2-1, with 9 positions matching TRBD2. The CDR3 length is 15 residues. Trimming at V came to 7 bases and at J to 4 bases, leaving 8 bases not matched to a gene. Per the germline V gene, CDR1 is MDHEN and CDR2 is SYDVKM. The CDR3 spells CASIWLAGTYNEQFF. CDR3 sequence (DNA): TGTGCCAGCATTTGGCTAGCGGGAACATACAATGAGCAGTTCTTC.